The 26 T cell receptor beta chains presented below share a single source sample, sequenced in a study of T cells in Graves' hyperthyroidism and ophthalmopathy. Amplification targeted TCR beta CDR3 regions from RNA transcripts. A first-round RT-PCR of the TCR CDR3 used the HTBI primer set. TCRdb re-called the multiplex PCR reads with MiXCR, one entry per CDR3 protein. The data contain about 380,000 distinct CDR3 sequences, roughly 13% of them singletons. The specimen was blood. Receptors originate from a man younger than 45 with Graves' hyperthyroidism that later progressed to Graves' ophthalmopathy.

V usage is TRBV7-9 and J usage is TRBJ1-6, with TRBD1 identical over 7 bases. The germline gives CDR1 SEHNR, CDR2 FQNEAQ (reference sequence). This CDR3 region has 17 residues. With 4 bases clipped from V and 0 bases from J, the junction kept 6 bases outside the gene matches. CDR3 DNA sequence: TGTGCCAGCAGCTACACGACAGGGAGCTCCTATAATTCACCCCTCCACTTT. Translating gives CASSYTTGSSYNSPLHF.

The table lists this clonotype with many counts. The junction and the germline gene differ at one end; a read error may be behind it. CDR3 residues: CASSTRTEGQPRHF. The DNA of the CDR3 is TGTGCCAGCAGTACCCGGACGGAAGGTCAGCCCCGGCATTTT. The V call is TRBV28, the J call TRBJ1-5; D gene uncertain. The germline V gene has CDR1 MDHEN and CDR2 SYDVKM. This CDR3 is 14 amino acids long.

The table lists this clonotype with a few counts. The gene calls are TRBV7-6 and TRBJ1-5; D not resolved. The CDR3 is 13 amino acids. Trimming took off 6 bases at V and 5 bases at J, with 11 bases between the two ends. Germline lookup yields CDR1 SGHVS and CDR2 FNYEAQ. CDR3 residues: CASSLDPDQPQHF. The CDR3 DNA is TGTGCCAGCAGTCTGGACCCCGATCAGCCCCAGCATTTT.

V is TRBV29-1 and J is TRBJ2-7; tentative D call: TRBD1 (5 bases). Germline CDR1 reads SQVTM; CDR2 reads ANQGSEA. The CDR3 has 11 amino acids. Trimming removed 4 bases at V and 5 bases at J, with 9 bases between. CDR3 in DNA: TGCAGCGTTGTCCAGGGTCACGAGCAGTACTTC. Its translation: CSVVQGHEQYF.

The chain is built from TRBV12-3 or TRBV12-4 and TRBJ2-5; 7 positions agree with TRBD2. The CDR3 has 16 amino acids. Trimming took 3 bases from V and 2 from J; bases not matched to a gene: 9. For the CDR3, the DNA is TGTGCCAGCAGTTTCAGCAGCGGGACTCTTCAAGAGACCCAGTACTTC. Its translation: CASSFSSGTLQETQYF.

The chain is built from TRBV4-1 and TRBJ1-1; D is uncertain. Trimming cost V 0 bases and J 7 bases, with 18 bases left between them. There are 16 residues in the CDR3. The germline CDR1 and CDR2 sequences are MGHRA and YSYEKL. CDR3 coding DNA: TGCGCCAGCAGCCAAGAGGCAGCCGGCCGCAGAGTTGAAGCTTTCTTT. Protein product: CASSQEAAGRRVEAFF.

This clonotype was detected ten times or more. The chain uses TRBV7-9 and TRBJ2-7; D ambiguous. This CDR3 comprises 13 residues. V lost 4 bases and J lost 3, with 10 bases in between. In germline, CDR1 is SEHNR, CDR2 FQNEAQ (reference sequence). Written as DNA, the CDR3 is TGTGCCAGCAGCTCCAGAGGAGACTACGAGCAGTACTTC. Translated, it gives CASSSRGDYEQYF.

Many counts were recorded for this clonotype. The chain employs TRBV6-1 and TRBJ2-7, with D unclear. Between the trimmed V and J ends, which lost 5 bases and 6 bases, there was a span of 8 bases. This CDR3 contains 11 residues. Germline V lookup: CDR1 MNHNS, CDR2 SASEGT. The CDR3 coding sequence is TGTGCCAGCAGTTACAACTTCGAGCAGTACTTC. Translated: CASSYNFEQYF.

On this clonotype itself: The DNA is left out, because the CDR3 cannot be placed on it with certainty; the CDR3 is given as TCRdb lists it. This chain connects TRBV11-1 to TRBJ2-3; the table's D call, TRBD2, was not checked against the DNA. Germline values: CDR1 SGHAT, CDR2 FQDESV (reference sequence). A total of 23 residues make up the CDR3, ends included. CDR3: CASSFYICSAREDPSIGTDTQYF.

V usage is TRBV4-1 and J usage is TRBJ2-5; the D is unclear. Germline values: CDR1 MGHRA, CDR2 YSYEKL. Trimming took off 4 bases at V and 5 bases at J, with 11 bases between the two ends. The CDR3 length is 13 residues. CDR3 residues: CASSPGVVETQYF. The DNA for the CDR3 is TGCGCCAGCAGCCCGGGCGTAGTGGAGACCCAGTACTTC.

The CDR3 loop reads CASRQGYRGEAFF. In DNA form, the CDR3 reads TGTGCCAGTAGACAGGGATACAGGGGTGAAGCTTTCTTT. The gene calls are TRBV19 and TRBJ1-1; 7 bases map to TRBD1. Germline V gene data show CDR1 as LNHDA and CDR2 as SQIVND (reference sequence). This CDR3 is built from 13 residues. Trimming took 6 bases from V and 7 from J; bases not matched to a gene: 8.

Concerning this clonotype itself: Since a much larger clone is just one base distant, this may be a read error. CDR3 region: CASRPQGANNDGYTF. DNA of the CDR3: TGCGCCAGCAGGCCACAGGGGGCCAACAACGATGGCTACACCTTC. The J gene is TRBJ1-2, the V gene TRBV5-1; 9 bases map to TRBD1. V trimming: 5 bases; J trimming: 6 bases; junction bases outside the gene matches: 11. CDR3 length: 15 residues. CDR1 and CDR2 (germline): SGHRS, YFSETQ. The full variable domain, its missing parts supplied by reference TRBV5-1 and TRBJ1-2, is KAGVTQTPRYLIKTRGQQVTLSCSPISGHRSVSWYQQTPGQGLQFLFEYFSETQRNKGNFPGRFSGRQFSNSRSEMNVSTLELGDSALYLCASRPQGANNDGYTFGSGTRLTVV.

This clonotype was detected ten times or more. V usage is TRBV28 and J usage is TRBJ1-4; TRBD1 aligns across 8 bases. Germline trimming cut 6 bases from V and 5 bases from J; bases unmatched to any gene: 8. CDR1 is MDHEN and CDR2 is SYDVKM in the germline V gene. There are 15 residues in the CDR3. The CDR3 DNA sequence: TGTGCCAGCAGCAACAGGGGGGGGGACAATGAAAAACTGTTTTTT. Residues: CASSNRGGDNEKLFF. The entire variable domain, with the rest obtained from reference TRBV28 and TRBJ1-4, is as follows: DVKVTQSSRYLVKRTGEKVFLECVQDMDHENMFWYRQDPGLGLRLIYFSYDVKMKEKGDIPEGYSVSREKKERFSLILESASTNQTSMYLCASSNRGGDNEKLFFGSGTQLSVL.

This clonotype appeared a few times. J is TRBJ1-4 and V is TRBV6-1; possible D gene TRBD1, 5 bases. The length of the CDR3 is 14 residues. V was cut by 7 bases and J by 8 bases, with 17 bases left in between. Germline loops: CDR1 MNHNS, CDR2 SASEGT. Here the CDR3 reads CASNPRANSEKLFF. The DNA for the CDR3 is TGTGCCAGCAACCCCAGGGCTAACAGCGAAAAACTGTTTTTT.

This clonotype was counted many times. The chain joins TRBV24-1 to TRBJ1-6, with 8 bases identical to TRBD1. CDR3 length: 14 amino acids. Germline V gives CDR1 KGHDR, CDR2 SFDVKD. Trimming took 7 bases from V and 10 from J; bases not matched to a gene: 8. CDR3: CATRATGESSPLHF. The CDR3 DNA is TGTGCCACCAGGGCGACAGGGGAAAGCTCACCCCTCCACTTT.

This clonotype came up many times. J is TRBJ2-3 and V is TRBV7-2, with 9 bases aligning to TRBD2. Losses at the gene ends were 3 bases for V and 4 bases for J; bases not matched to a gene: 8. From germline, CDR1 is SGHTA and CDR2 FQGNSA. The CDR3 sequence is 16 residues long. The CDR3 nucleotides are TGTGCCAGCAGCTTCACCGGGCGGGGGGGGCCAGATACGCAGTATTTT. Its protein product is CASSFTGRGGPDTQYF.

Ten or more counts support this clonotype. The chain recombines TRBV18 with TRBJ1-4; D gene ambiguous. Germline V lookup: CDR1 KGHSH, CDR2 LQKENI. CDR3 length equals 14 residues. V gave up 3 bases and J gave up 7 bases, with 12 bases separating them. This CDR3 is CASSPPGVGEKLFF. The CDR3 DNA is TGTGCCAGCTCACCTCCGGGAGTAGGTGAAAAACTGTTTTTT.

This clonotype was seen repeatedly, ten times or more. The chain employs TRBV7-2 and TRBJ1-3, with D possibly being TRBD1 (5 bases). In germline, CDR1 is SGHTA, CDR2 FQGNSA. The CDR3 length is 14 residues. Trimming removed 4 bases at V and 2 bases at J, with 9 bases between. CDR3 DNA: TGTGCCAGCAGCTCAGGGACGGCTGGAAACACCATATATTTT. It specifies CASSSGTAGNTIYF.

This chain uses TRBV20-1 with TRBJ1-6, with unresolved D. Trimming pared 5 bases from V and 7 bases from J, leaving 18 bases between. The length of the CDR3 is 15 residues. Per the germline V gene, CDR1 is DFQATT and CDR2 is SNEGSKA (reference sequence). The CDR3 reads CSAYPSGRLNSPLHF. CDR3 DNA sequence: TGCAGTGCTTACCCTTCGGGCCGACTCAATTCACCCCTCCACTTT.

Many counts were recorded for this clonotype. The gene calls are TRBV11-1 and TRBJ2-2; 9 bases fit TRBD1. Trimming at V came to 5 bases and at J to 6 bases, leaving 4 bases not matched to a gene. CDR1 and CDR2 from the germline V gene are SGHAT and FQDESV (reference sequence). This CDR3 region has 14 residues. For the CDR3, the DNA is TGTGCCAGCAGCCCTAGGACAGGGGCCGGGGAGCTGTTTTTT. It yields the protein CASSPRTGAGELFF. The variable domain in full, with the rest retrieved from reference TRBV11-1 and TRBJ2-2, is EAEVAQSPRYKITEKSQAVAFWCDPISGHATLYWYRQILGQGPELLVQFQDESVVDDSQLPKDRFSAERLKGVDSTLKIQPAELGDSAMYLCASSPRTGAGELFFGEGSRLTVL.

Many counts were recorded for this clonotype. The chain is built from TRBV6-6 and TRBJ2-1; D unclear. V was clipped by 2 bases and J by 1 base, with 9 bases between them. The CDR3 contains 15 residues. CDR1 MNHNY and CDR2 SVGAGI come from the germline V gene (reference sequence). This CDR3 reads CASSYIAGSYNEQFF. CDR3 nucleotides: TGTGCCAGCAGTTACATCGCAGGTTCCTACAATGAGCAGTTCTTC.

This clonotype was seen many times. The chain carries TRBV12-3 or TRBV12-4 and TRBJ1-5, with 7 bases lining up with TRBD1. The CDR3 extends over 14 amino acids. The V and J ends lost 6 bases and 0 bases, in that order; junction bases with no gene match: 2. The DNA of the CDR3 is TGTGCCAGCAGAGGGACAGCTAGCAATCAGCCCCAGCATTTT. Encoded protein: CASRGTASNQPQHF.

The chain uses TRBV4-2 and TRBJ2-5, with D unclear. Germline V CDR1 and CDR2: LGHNA, YNFKEQ. V dropped 6 bases and J dropped 7 bases, with 15 bases sitting between them. The CDR3 extends over 13 amino acids. DNA of the CDR3: TGTGCCAGCAGACTCGACCCAACGGGGACCCAGTACTTC. Translated, it gives CASRLDPTGTQYF.

Many counts were recorded for this clonotype. The rearrangement uses TRBV7-9 and TRBJ2-2, with a possible D match to TRBD2 (6 bases). Germline values: CDR1 SEHNR, CDR2 FQNEAQ (reference sequence). The CDR3 loop spans 15 amino acids. Trimming cost V 5 bases and J 3 bases, with 13 bases left between them. The CDR3 DNA reads as TGTGCCAGCAGCCAAGCACCTAGCGACACCGGGGAGCTGTTTTTT. Translation gives CASSQAPSDTGELFF.

The chain recombines TRBV7-2 with TRBJ2-7, with D unclear. This CDR3 is built from 14 residues. Trimming removed 6 bases from V and 4 bases from J, with 16 bases in between. The V gene's germline CDR1 is SGHTA and CDR2 FQGNSA. The CDR3 region is CASSPSGTSYEQYF. DNA for the CDR3: TGTGCCAGCAGTCCCTCGGGCACCTCGTACGAGCAGTACTTC.

This clonotype was counted many times. The chain employs TRBV7-6 and TRBJ2-1; D is perhaps TRBD1 (5 bases). There are 12 residues in the CDR3. V shed 6 bases and J shed 8 bases, with 11 bases lying between them. Germline V gene sequence: CDR1 SGHVS, CDR2 FNYEAQ. For the CDR3, the DNA is TGTGCCAGCAGTCCAGGGTTGGATGAGCAGTTCTTC. Amino acid sequence: CASSPGLDEQFF.